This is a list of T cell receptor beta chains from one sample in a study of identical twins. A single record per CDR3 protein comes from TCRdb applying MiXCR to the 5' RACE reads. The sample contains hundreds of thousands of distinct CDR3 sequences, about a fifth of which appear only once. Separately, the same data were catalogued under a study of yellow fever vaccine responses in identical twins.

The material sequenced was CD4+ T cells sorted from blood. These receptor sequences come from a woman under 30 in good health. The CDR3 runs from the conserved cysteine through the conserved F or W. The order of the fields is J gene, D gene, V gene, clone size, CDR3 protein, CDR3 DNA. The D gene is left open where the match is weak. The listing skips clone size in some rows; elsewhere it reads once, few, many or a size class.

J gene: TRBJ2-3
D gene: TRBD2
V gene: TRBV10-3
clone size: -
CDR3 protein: CAISRLAGENTQYF
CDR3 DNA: TGTGCCATCAGCCGACTAGCGGGGGAAAATACGCAGTATTTT

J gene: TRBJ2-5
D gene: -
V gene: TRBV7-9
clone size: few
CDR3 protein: CASSLTGSGETQYF
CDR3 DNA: TGTGCCAGCAGCTTGACAGGCTCGGGAGAGACCCAGTACTTC

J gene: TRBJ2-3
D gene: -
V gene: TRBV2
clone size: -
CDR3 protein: CASRRDPDTQYF
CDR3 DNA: TGTGCCAGCAGGAGGGATCCAGATACGCAGTATTTT

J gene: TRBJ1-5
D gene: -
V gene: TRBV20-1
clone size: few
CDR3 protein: CSASRARWDSNQPQHF
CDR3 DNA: TGCAGTGCTAGTAGGGCACGGTGGGATAGCAATCAGCCCCAGCATTTT

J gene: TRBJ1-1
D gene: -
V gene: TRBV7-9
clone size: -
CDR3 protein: CASSLEYEAFF
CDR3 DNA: TGTGCCAGCAGCTTAGAATACGAAGCTTTCTTT

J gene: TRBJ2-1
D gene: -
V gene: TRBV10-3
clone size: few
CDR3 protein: CAISESGPLGEQFF
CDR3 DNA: TGTGCCATCAGTGAGTCGGGACCCCTCGGTGAGCAGTTCTTC

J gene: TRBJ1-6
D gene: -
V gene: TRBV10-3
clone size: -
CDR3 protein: CAISEWSGESSPLHF
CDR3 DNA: TGTGCCATCAGTGAGTGGTCCGGGGAGAGTTCACCCCTCCACTTT

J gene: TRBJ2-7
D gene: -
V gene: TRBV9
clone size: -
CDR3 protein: CASSVEGPLPGGDYEQYF
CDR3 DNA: TGTGCCAGCAGCGTAGAGGGACCCCTACCCGGCGGCGACTACGAGCAGTACTTC

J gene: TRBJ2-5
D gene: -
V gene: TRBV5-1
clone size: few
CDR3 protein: CASSFLSARTTETQYF
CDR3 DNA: TGCGCCAGCAGCTTTTTGTCGGCCAGGACCACTGAGACCCAGTACTTC

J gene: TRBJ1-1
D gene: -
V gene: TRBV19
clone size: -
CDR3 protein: CASSITWSMNTEAFF
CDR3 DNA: TGTGCCAGTAGTATAACCTGGTCCATGAACACTGAAGCTTTCTTT

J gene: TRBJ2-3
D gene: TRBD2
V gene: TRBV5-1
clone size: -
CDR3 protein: CASTQRAGGTDTQYF
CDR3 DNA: TGCGCCAGCACCCAGAGGGCGGGAGGCACAGATACGCAGTATTTT

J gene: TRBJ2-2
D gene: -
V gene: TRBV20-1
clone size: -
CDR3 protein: CSAKSGQKNTGELFF
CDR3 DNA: TGCAGTGCTAAGTCGGGACAAAAGAACACCGGGGAGCTGTTTTTT

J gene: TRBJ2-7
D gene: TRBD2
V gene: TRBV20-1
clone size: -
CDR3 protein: CSATKVAGGTYEQYF
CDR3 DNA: TGCAGTGCTACGAAAGTAGCGGGAGGGACCTACGAGCAGTACTTC

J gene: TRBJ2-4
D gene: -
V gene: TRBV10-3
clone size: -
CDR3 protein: CAISGGLDIQYF
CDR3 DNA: TGTGCCATCTCTGGGGGGCTAGACATTCAGTACTTC

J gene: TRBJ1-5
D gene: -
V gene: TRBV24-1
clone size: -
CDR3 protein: CATSDTSQNQPQHF
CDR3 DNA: TGTGCCACCAGTGATACCTCCCAAAATCAGCCCCAGCATTTT